This T cell receptor beta chain is from a study of siplizumab effects on memory and regulatory T cells. Only in-frame clones appear in the TCRdb table, and some are missing; sequencing was by immunoSEQ multiplex PCR. Seen here are over 80,000 clones, 87% observed once, and the top ten hold 1.5%. Germline lookup yields CDR1 MNHEY and CDR2 SMNVEV (reference sequence). Trimming shortened V by 5 bases and J by 1 base, and 27 bases separated the two germline ends. The CDR3 runs to 20 residues. The sample comprised Tregs sorted from blood. The receptor was derived from a human donor in good health. This rearrangement joins TRBV27 to TRBJ1-5, with a tentative D call TRBD1 (5 bases). Here the CDR3 reads CASSPSPGGGYRYSNQPQHF. The DNA of the CDR3 is TGTGCCAGCAGTCCCTCGCCGGGGGGTGGGTATCGGTACAGCAATCAGCCCCAGCATTTT.